The next 25 T cell receptor beta chains were all read from a single sample in a study of control samples from healthy donors and cancer patients. Some clones are missing from TCRdb's copy, which holds only in-frame ones; the method was immunoSEQ multiplex PCR. This table holds 120,000 to 150,000 clones, more than 90% found once. The specimen was blood. The source of these receptors is a man aged 25 to 40 in good health.

The genes are TRBV5-4 and TRBJ1-2; D is unclear. Germline values: CDR1 SGHNT, CDR2 YYREEE (reference sequence). Trimming stripped 1 base from V and 0 bases from J, with 10 bases between. CDR3 length equals 15 residues. The DNA for the CDR3 is TGTGCCAGCAGCTTGATGGCGGCTACTAACTATGGCTACACCTTC. This codes for CASSLMAATNYGYTF.

The chain employs TRBV28 and TRBJ1-5, with unresolved D. Trimming removed 6 bases at V and 4 bases at J, with 10 bases between. The CDR3 extends over 13 amino acids. Germline V gene sequence: CDR1 MDHEN, CDR2 SYDVKM. CDR3 sequence: CASRDTYNQPQHF. The CDR3 bases are TGTGCCAGCAGAGACACCTATAATCAGCCCCAGCATTTT.

This chain's CDR3 is CASSRSWGTSGSSYEQYF. CDR3 nucleotides: TGTGCCAGCAGCCGGAGCTGGGGGACTAGCGGTAGCTCCTACGAGCAGTACTTC. The chain carries TRBV7-8 and TRBJ2-7; 11 bases align to TRBD2. The V gene end was trimmed by 5 bases and the J gene end by 0 bases; junction bases not matched to a gene: 12. CDR3 length equals 18 residues. Germline lookup yields CDR1 SGHVS and CDR2 FQNEAQ. Full variable domain (remainder filled in from reference TRBV7-8 and TRBJ2-7): GAGVSQSPRYKVAKRGQDVALRCDPISGHVSLFWYQQALGQGPEFLTYFQNEAQLDKSGLPSDRFFAERPEGSVSTLKIQRTQQEDSAVYLCASSRSWGTSGSSYEQYFGPGTRLTVT.

The chain joins TRBV19 to TRBJ2-1; D may be TRBD2 (6 bases). V lost 4 bases, J lost 2 bases, and 12 bases lay in between. The length of the CDR3 is 15 residues. Per germline, CDR1 LNHDA and CDR2 SQIVND (reference sequence). The chain's CDR3 is CASSSRDLPYNEQFF. The CDR3 DNA follows: TGTGCCAGTAGTAGCAGGGACTTACCCTACAATGAGCAGTTCTTC.

J is TRBJ1-2 and V is TRBV11-3, with TRBD1 as a possible D gene (5 bases). In germline, CDR1 is SGHNT, CDR2 YENEEA. The ends were cut back, 1 base at V and 1 base at J, with 13 bases in the middle. There are 16 residues in the CDR3. The CDR3 region has the DNA TGTGCCAGCAGCTTAGCAGCCTCAGGGATTAACTATGGCTACACCTTC. It encodes CASSLAASGINYGYTF.

In its sample, this clone was seen once. The chain links TRBV11-3 to TRBJ2-7; perhaps TRBD1 as D (6 bases). V lost 1 base, J lost 7 bases, and 23 bases lay in between. The CDR3 consists of 17 residues. Germline V gives CDR1 SGHNT, CDR2 YENEEA. As DNA, the CDR3 is TGTGCCAGCAGCTTAGTAGTTTCAGGGGCAGGGGTTCGAGAGCAGTACTTC. It translates to CASSLVVSGAGVREQYF.

The rearrangement links TRBV27 to TRBJ2-2; D is possibly TRBD1 (6 bases). The CDR3 loop spans 17 amino acids. Trimming took 4 bases from V and 3 from J, leaving 18 bases between them. CDR1 and CDR2 (germline): MNHEY, SMNVEV (reference sequence). As DNA, the CDR3 is TGTGCCAGCAGTTCCACGACCGGGACAAAGTACACCGGGGAGCTGTTTTTT. Its translation: CASSSTTGTKYTGELFF.

The sample holds one count of this clone. The V gene is TRBV6-2 or TRBV6-3, the J gene TRBJ2-2; TRBD1 might be the D (6 bases). CDR1 and CDR2 from the germline V gene are MNHEY and SVGEGT. V lost 2 bases and J lost 1, with 17 bases in between. The CDR3 contains 18 residues. This CDR3 reads CASSYELGQGQNTGELFF. CDR3 DNA sequence: TGTGCCAGCAGTTACGAGTTAGGGCAGGGGCAGAACACCGGGGAGCTGTTTTTT.

The chain is built from TRBV6-5 and TRBJ1-5, with a possible D match to TRBD1 (5 bases). V shed 11 bases and J shed 5 bases, with 16 bases lying between them. Per germline, CDR1 MNHEY and CDR2 SVGAGI. The CDR3 totals 13 residues. The CDR3 DNA reads as TGTGCCGGGGGAGGGGCCCGGGATCAGCCCCAGCATTTT. Protein: CAGGGARDQPQHF.

This clone appeared a few times. The V gene is TRBV18, the J gene TRBJ1-1; 9 nucleotides line up with TRBD1. Germline trimming cut 7 bases from V and 4 bases from J; bases unmatched to any gene: 7. The germline gives CDR1 KGHSH, CDR2 LQKENI. The CDR3 covers 14 residues. CDR3 residues: CASFRQGGSTEAFF. DNA of the CDR3: TGTGCCAGCTTCAGACAGGGGGGCAGCACTGAAGCTTTCTTT. Based on the CDR3 plus reference TRBV18 and TRBJ1-1, the full variable domain is NAGVMQNPRHLVRRRGQEARLRCSPMKGHSHVYWYRQLPEEGLKFMVYLQKENIIDESGMPKERFSAEFPKEGPSILRIQQVVRGDSAAYFCASFRQGGSTEAFFGQGTRLTVV.

The chain is built from TRBV19 and TRBJ2-1, with D unclear. Germline V gene sequence: CDR1 LNHDA, CDR2 SQIVND (reference sequence). The CDR3 spans 12 residues. Between the trimmed V and J ends, which lost 3 bases and 7 bases, there was a span of 7 bases. This CDR3 is CASSMVLNEQFF. The CDR3 DNA sequence: TGTGCCAGTAGTATGGTTCTGAATGAGCAGTTCTTC.

On this clone: Within the sample, other DNA sequences also encode this same CDR3. The V gene is TRBV7-6, the J gene TRBJ2-5; D call uncertain. Germline loops: CDR1 SGHVS, CDR2 FNYEAQ. CDR3 length equals 11 residues. With 5 bases removed from V and 1 base from J, the gap between germline ends came to 2 bases. As DNA, the CDR3 is TGTGCCAGCAGCAGCCAAGAGACCCAGTACTTC. Protein: CASSSQETQYF.

The rearrangement links TRBV28 to TRBJ1-5; D is perhaps TRBD1 (6 bases). V lost 3 bases, J lost 6 bases, and 15 bases lay in between. This CDR3 comprises 15 residues. From germline, CDR1 is MDHEN and CDR2 SYDVKM. The CDR3 DNA is TGTGCCAGCAGTTTTAGGAGGAGGGGGGGTCAGCCCCAGCATTTT. Its translation: CASSFRRRGGQPQHF.

This chain uses TRBV5-1 with TRBJ2-1; either TRBD1 or TRBD2 may fit D (5 bases each). The germline V gene has CDR1 SGHRS and CDR2 YFSETQ. Trimming pared 4 bases from V and 8 bases from J, leaving 22 bases between. CDR3 length equals 16 residues. The CDR3 spells CASSDDSGVLGDEQFF. For the CDR3, the DNA is TGCGCCAGCAGCGACGACAGTGGGGTTCTGGGGGATGAGCAGTTCTTC.

The rearrangement links TRBV29-1 to TRBJ2-3; TRBD1 matches 7 bases. The CDR3 has 14 residues. Unmatched junction bases numbered 5, after V lost 4 bases and J lost 1 base. CDR1 is SQVTM, CDR2 ANQGSEA, per germline. CDR3 amino acids: CSVGGGRGTDTQYF. CDR3 DNA sequence: TGCAGCGTTGGAGGGGGCAGGGGCACAGATACGCAGTATTTT.

The genes are TRBV19 and TRBJ2-1; 15 bases align to TRBD2. This CDR3 region has 15 residues. CDR1 is LNHDA and CDR2 is SQIVND in the germline V gene (reference sequence). After removal of 7 bases from V and 9 bases from J, the junction contained 7 bases not matched to a gene. The CDR3: CASTWTSGRASEQFF. DNA for the CDR3: TGTGCCAGTACCTGGACTAGCGGGAGGGCCAGTGAGCAGTTCTTC. Full variable domain (remainder filled in from reference TRBV19 and TRBJ2-1): DGGITQSPKYLFRKEGQNVTLSCEQNLNHDAMYWYRQDPGQGLRLIYYSQIVNDFQKGDIAEGYSVSREKKESFPLTVTSAQKNPTAFYLCASTWTSGRASEQFFGPGTRLTVL.

This chain connects TRBV29-1 to TRBJ1-4, with D unclear. The ends were cut back, 6 bases at V and 0 bases at J, with 8 bases in the middle. Germline CDR1 and CDR2: SQVTM and ANQGSEA. This CDR3 is 13 amino acids long. Written as DNA, the CDR3 is TGCAGCGTAAACATCGCAACTAATGAAAAACTGTTTTTT. Protein product: CSVNIATNEKLFF. Based on the CDR3 plus reference TRBV29-1 and TRBJ1-4, the full variable domain is SAVISQKPSRDICQRGTSLTIQCQVDSQVTMMFWYRQQPGQSLTLIATANQGSEATYESGFVIDKFPISRPNLTFSTLTVSNMSPEDSSIYLCSVNIATNEKLFFGSGTQLSVL.

The chain uses TRBV6-1 and TRBJ1-2, with 7 bases fitting TRBD1. This CDR3 spans 15 amino acids. The ends lost 5 bases at V and 5 bases at J; junction bases unmatched: 11. Germline V CDR1 and CDR2: MNHNS, SASEGT. This CDR3 is CASSTGDRQSYGYTF. CDR3 coding DNA: TGTGCCAGCAGTACCGGGGACAGACAGTCTTATGGCTACACCTTC.

V and J are TRBV7-8 and TRBJ1-3; no definite D call. Germline lookup yields CDR1 SGHVS and CDR2 FQNEAQ. The CDR3 totals 17 residues. Trimming removed 5 bases from V and 1 base from J, with 18 bases in between. The CDR3 DNA reads as TGTGCCAGCAGCGGGTGGGGAAGGGCCCATTCTGGAAACACCATATATTTT. It translates to CASSGWGRAHSGNTIYF. The full variable domain, completed using reference TRBV7-8 and TRBJ1-3, is GAGVSQSPRYKVAKRGQDVALRCDPISGHVSLFWYQQALGQGPEFLTYFQNEAQLDKSGLPSDRFFAERPEGSVSTLKIQRTQQEDSAVYLCASSGWGRAHSGNTIYFGEGSWLTVV.

The chain employs TRBV7-8 and TRBJ2-3, with no clear D. Trimming stripped 3 bases from V and 4 bases from J, with 14 bases between. In germline, CDR1 is SGHVS, CDR2 FQNEAQ. The CDR3 has 15 residues. The DNA for the CDR3 is TGTGCCAGCAGCTTCCGGGTCCAGGCCCCAGATACGCAGTATTTT. Its translation is CASSFRVQAPDTQYF.

Only a few counts were recorded for this clone. The chain recombines TRBV7-9 with TRBJ1-2; a possible D gene is TRBD1 (6 bases). The CDR3 spans 14 residues. The V and J ends lost 1 base and 2 bases respectively, with 8 bases between them. Germline CDR1 reads SEHNR; CDR2 reads FQNEAQ (reference sequence). CDR3 region: CASSLGGANYGYTF. DNA of the CDR3: TGTGCCAGCAGCTTAGGGGGGGCCAACTATGGCTACACCTTC.

This clone has a handful of counts. V is TRBV15 and J is TRBJ2-7; 9 bases agree with TRBD1. J gave up 3 bases and V 5 bases, and 8 bases lay outside the gene matches. The CDR3 sequence is 15 residues long. Per germline, CDR1 LNHNV and CDR2 YYDKDF (reference sequence). CDR3 bases: TGTGCCACCAGCCCCTACGGACAGGGGTACTACGAGCAGTACTTC. Protein: CATSPYGQGYYEQYF.

The gene calls are TRBV29-1 and TRBJ1-1, with D possibly matching TRBD1 (6 bases). Germline CDR1 is SQVTM and CDR2 is ANQGSEA. This CDR3 contains 12 residues. Trimming shortened V by 7 bases and J by 0 bases, and 9 bases separated the two germline ends. CDR3 DNA sequence: TGCAGCGCCTGGGACATGAACACTGAAGCTTTCTTT. Translating it yields CSAWDMNTEAFF. Full variable domain (outside the CDR3, taken from reference TRBV29-1 and TRBJ1-1): SAVISQKPSRDICQRGTSLTIQCQVDSQVTMMFWYRQQPGQSLTLIATANQGSEATYESGFVIDKFPISRPNLTFSTLTVSNMSPEDSSIYLCSAWDMNTEAFFGQGTRLTVV.

This chain links TRBV7-2 with TRBJ1-1, with a tentative D call TRBD1 (6 bases). Germline CDR1 and CDR2: SGHTA and FQGNSA. The CDR3 runs to 14 residues. Trimming shortened V by 1 base and J by 7 bases, and 13 bases separated the two germline ends. The CDR3 sequence: CASSLVQGLFEAFF. CDR3 coding DNA: TGTGCCAGCAGCTTAGTGCAGGGGCTTTTTGAAGCTTTCTTT.

V is TRBV6-6 and J is TRBJ2-7; D gene uncertain. The CDR3 loop spans 14 amino acids. Trimming removed 7 bases at V and 5 bases at J, with 18 bases between. Germline V CDR1 and CDR2: MNHNY, SVGAGI (reference sequence). The CDR3 reads CASKEIRGIHEQYF. The DNA for the CDR3 is TGTGCCAGCAAGGAGATTCGTGGGATCCACGAGCAGTACTTC.